Below are 21 T cell receptor beta chains sequenced from a single sample in a study of beta chain features in type 1 diabetes. Investigators reverse transcribed all isolated RNA, so they sequenced expressed TCRB transcripts. The protocol was immunoSEQ multiplex PCR, while the TCRdb copy is restricted to in-frame clones and leaves out a portion. The sample carries 860,000 or so clones, roughly 15% recorded once. The sample was naive CD4+ T cells from blood. All receptors derive from a woman younger than 35 in good health.

This clone was observed a handful of times. The CDR3 protein is CASSLRLADYNEQFF. The CDR3 bases are TGTGCCAGCAGCTTACGACTAGCGGACTACAATGAGCAGTTCTTC. The chain couples TRBV11-1 to TRBJ2-1; 9 bases agree with TRBD2. Germline V gives CDR1 SGHAT, CDR2 FQDESV (reference sequence). Unmatched junction bases numbered 2, after V lost 2 bases and J lost 3 bases. The length of the CDR3 is 15 residues. Drawing the rest from reference TRBV11-1 and TRBJ2-1, the complete variable domain is EAEVAQSPRYKITEKSQAVAFWCDPISGHATLYWYRQILGQGPELLVQFQDESVVDDSQLPKDRFSAERLKGVDSTLKIQPAELGDSAMYLCASSLRLADYNEQFFGPGTRLTVL.

The rearrangement uses TRBV18 and TRBJ2-1; no definite D call. Germline V gene data show CDR1 as KGHSH and CDR2 as LQKENI. The germline V and J ends were trimmed by 0 bases and 4 bases, with 7 bases remaining between them. There are 14 residues in the CDR3. The CDR3 region is CASSPPYSYNEQFF. The CDR3 DNA reads TGTGCCAGCTCACCACCGTACTCATACAATGAGCAGTTCTTC. Variable domain in full (rest from reference TRBV18 and TRBJ2-1): NAGVMQNPRHLVRRRGQEARLRCSPMKGHSHVYWYRQLPEEGLKFMVYLQKENIIDESGMPKERFSAEFPKEGPSILRIQQVVRGDSAAYFCASSPPYSYNEQFFGPGTRLTVL.

This sequence joins TRBV29-1 and TRBJ2-4; D is undetermined. V lost 6 bases, J lost 0 bases, and 15 bases lay in between. The length of the CDR3 is 15 residues. Germline loops: CDR1 SQVTM, CDR2 ANQGSEA. The CDR3 loop is CSVKGGVIAKNIQYF. The CDR3 DNA sequence: TGCAGCGTAAAGGGTGGGGTAATAGCCAAAAACATTCAGTACTTC. The variable domain in full, with the rest retrieved from reference TRBV29-1 and TRBJ2-4, is SAVISQKPSRDICQRGTSLTIQCQVDSQVTMMFWYRQQPGQSLTLIATANQGSEATYESGFVIDKFPISRPNLTFSTLTVSNMSPEDSSIYLCSVKGGVIAKNIQYFGAGTRLSVL.

The rearrangement uses TRBV19 and TRBJ2-1; 7 bases match TRBD1. The J segment lost 8 bases and the V segment lost 7 bases, leaving 14 bases of the junction unmatched. Germline values: CDR1 LNHDA, CDR2 SQIVND (reference sequence). The CDR3 runs 15 residues. CDR3 sequence: CASNPTGSRRDEQFF. CDR3 DNA sequence: TGTGCCAGTAACCCGACAGGGTCAAGACGGGATGAGCAGTTCTTC.

This clone was recorded a few times. The chain carries TRBV7-6 and TRBJ2-7; 10 nucleotides line up with TRBD2. CDR3 size: 18 residues. The trim removed 5 bases at V and 1 base at J, leaving 14 bases unmatched. In germline, CDR1 is SGHVS, CDR2 FNYEAQ. DNA for the CDR3: TGTGCCAGCAGCGACAGTAATCCTAGCGGGGGAGATTCCTACGAGCAGTACTTC. As protein: CASSDSNPSGGDSYEQYF.

V and J are TRBV18 and TRBJ2-3; tentatively, D is TRBD1 (6 bases). Germline V gene data show CDR1 as KGHSH and CDR2 as LQKENI. The CDR3 spans 14 residues. V lost 8 bases and J 0 bases, leaving 12 bases between the germline ends. The CDR3 DNA reads TGTGCCAGCCACCACAGGGAAAGCACAGATACGCAGTATTTT. Its protein is CASHHRESTDTQYF.

The chain employs TRBV28 and TRBJ1-3; D unresolved. Germline CDR1 and CDR2: MDHEN and SYDVKM. This CDR3 has 15 residues. Trimming cost V 7 bases and J 1 base, with 14 bases left between them. CDR3 amino acids: CASTTYWGSGNTIYF. In DNA, the CDR3 is TGTGCCAGCACCACCTATTGGGGTTCTGGAAACACCATATATTTT.

This clone was detected a few times. The rearrangement links TRBV19 to TRBJ2-2; D perhaps matches TRBD2 (6 bases). There are 17 residues in the CDR3. Germline loops: CDR1 LNHDA, CDR2 SQIVND (reference sequence). The V end was cut by 6 bases, the J end by 1 base, with 18 bases between. CDR3 sequence: CASRTIGTRENTGELFF. DNA of the CDR3: TGTGCCAGTAGGACAATTGGGACTCGCGAGAACACCGGGGAGCTGTTTTTT.

This clone was seen at least ten times. The rearrangement uses TRBV7-9 and TRBJ2-1; possibly TRBD1 or TRBD2 for D (5 bases each). V was cut by 2 bases and J by 6 bases, with 14 bases left in between. Germline V lookup: CDR1 SEHNR, CDR2 FQNEAQ (reference sequence). This CDR3 region has 15 residues. DNA for the CDR3: TGTGCCAGCAGCTTAAGGTCTCCGGGGACCAATGAGCAGTTCTTC. Protein: CASSLRSPGTNEQFF.

This clone was seen more than once but under ten times. J is TRBJ1-1 and V is TRBV7-3, with unresolved D. V was clipped by 3 bases and J by 1 base, with 6 bases between them. From germline, CDR1 is SGHTA and CDR2 FQGTGA. The CDR3 has 13 residues. CDR3: CASSFYENTEAFF. DNA for the CDR3: TGTGCCAGCAGCTTCTACGAGAACACTGAAGCTTTCTTT.

The chain joins TRBV25-1 to TRBJ2-2; 8 positions agree with TRBD2. CDR1 is MGHDK and CDR2 is SYGVNS in the germline V gene. The CDR3 sequence is 14 residues long. J gave up 6 bases and V 8 bases, and 8 bases lay outside the gene matches. The DNA of the CDR3 is TGTGCCAGCCGAGAGCGGGGGCAATCCGGGGAGCTGTTTTTT. It codes for CASRERGQSGELFF.

In its sample, this clone was seen a few times. The chain couples TRBV28 to TRBJ1-5; D might be TRBD1 (6 bases). V lost 6 bases to trimming and J lost 1 base, with 16 bases between them. The CDR3 spans 16 residues. Germline CDR1 is MDHEN and CDR2 is SYDVKM. DNA for the CDR3: TGTGCCAGCAGCGAACAGGGATCGGGGAGCAATCAGCCCCAGCATTTT. The encoded protein is CASSEQGSGSNQPQHF.

This clone was seen only a few times. The chain combines TRBV5-4 with TRBJ1-1; possible D gene TRBD1, 6 bases. From germline, CDR1 is SGHNT and CDR2 YYREEE (reference sequence). The CDR3 covers 15 residues. V gave up 1 base and J gave up 1 base, with 11 bases separating them. The CDR3 DNA reads as TGTGCCAGCAGCTTGCGGGACACTAAGAACACTGAAGCTTTCTTT. It yields the protein CASSLRDTKNTEAFF.

This chain uses TRBV23-1 with TRBJ2-7; D perhaps matches TRBD2 (5 bases). TRBV23-1 falls under the ORF class, with uncertain function. Trimming took 2 bases from V and 2 from J, leaving 16 bases between them. This CDR3 contains 16 residues. The CDR3 DNA sequence: TGCGCCAGCAGTCAACCAGGTCGAGGGAGAACCTACGAGCAGTACTTC. Translated: CASSQPGRGRTYEQYF.

This clone was seen only a few times. The chain is built from TRBV2 and TRBJ1-2, with 9 positions matching TRBD1. The CDR3 spans 14 residues. J was trimmed by 2 bases and V by 6 bases; bases with no gene match: 4. The V gene's germline CDR1 is SNHLY and CDR2 FYNNEI. The CDR3 region is CASSPGQGNYGYTF. The CDR3 bases are TGTGCCAGCAGCCCAGGACAGGGGAACTATGGCTACACCTTC.

This clone was counted only a few times. Additional DNA sequences in this sample encode the identical CDR3. The CDR3, as DNA: TGTGCCAGCAGCTTTCAGGACAGTCAAGAGACCCAGTACTTC. Protein sequence: CASSFQDSQETQYF. The J gene is TRBJ2-5, the V gene TRBV7-2; possibly TRBD1 for D (6 bases). Trimming took off 3 bases at V and 2 bases at J, with 10 bases between the two ends. This CDR3 comprises 14 residues. Germline V gene data show CDR1 as SGHTA and CDR2 as FQGNSA.

The V call is TRBV15, the J call TRBJ2-3; 9 positions agree with TRBD1. The CDR3 runs 16 residues. Germline V lookup: CDR1 LNHNV, CDR2 YYDKDF (reference sequence). V shed 0 bases and J 1 base; nucleotides not matched to a gene: 2. In DNA, the CDR3 is TGTGCCACCAGCAGAGATCGGACAGGGGGCACAGATACGCAGTATTTT. Protein sequence: CATSRDRTGGTDTQYF.

This sequence joins TRBV7-2 and TRBJ1-2, with D possibly being TRBD1 (5 bases). V was clipped by 5 bases and J by 6 bases, with 31 bases between them. This CDR3 is 19 amino acids long. Germline lookup yields CDR1 SGHTA and CDR2 FQGNSA. The CDR3: CASSPKPWGPGMGRDGYTF. The CDR3 nucleotides are TGTGCCAGCAGCCCCAAGCCGTGGGGACCCGGGATGGGTCGTGATGGCTACACCTTC.

This clone has a handful of counts. The chain employs TRBV14 and TRBJ2-1; TRBD2 matches at 7 bases. Germline loops: CDR1 SGHDN, CDR2 FVKESK. There are 13 residues in the CDR3. The V and J ends lost 1 base and 10 bases, in that order; junction bases with no gene match: 4. The CDR3 region has the DNA TGTGCCAGCAGCCAAGTGTGGGGGGGAGAGCAGTTCTTC. The encoded protein is CASSQVWGGEQFF.

The J gene is TRBJ2-3, the V gene TRBV5-1; perhaps D is TRBD1 or TRBD2 (5 bases each). Germline CDR1 SGHRS, CDR2 YFSETQ. With 4 bases removed from V and 1 base from J, the gap between germline ends came to 13 bases. The CDR3 is made up of 15 amino acids. Here the CDR3 DNA reads TGCGCCAGCAGCCAGGGACCACTCGGCACAGATACGCAGTATTTT. Residues: CASSQGPLGTDTQYF. Combining the CDR3 with reference TRBV5-1 and TRBJ2-3 gives the whole variable domain KAGVTQTPRYLIKTRGQQVTLSCSPISGHRSVSWYQQTPGQGLQFLFEYFSETQRNKGNFPGRFSGRQFSNSRSEMNVSTLELGDSALYLCASSQGPLGTDTQYFGPGTRLTVL.

The chain uses TRBV10-3 and TRBJ2-3; 10 nucleotides match TRBD2. CDR1 and CDR2 from the germline V gene are ENHRY and SYGVKD. V gave up 5 bases and J gave up 6 bases; unmatched junction bases: 5. The CDR3 length is 14 residues. This CDR3 is CAISSGRAVDTQYF. CDR3 nucleotides: TGTGCCATCAGTAGCGGGAGGGCCGTGGATACGCAGTATTTT.